The next 30 T cell receptor beta chains were all read from a single sample in a study of vaccination effects on CD4 cells after COVID-19. Their specific antigens are unknown. Libraries were prepared by immunoSEQ multiplex PCR; TCRdb keeps only in-frame clonotypes and omits some of them. The sample holds approximately 74,000 clones, about three quarters seen once. Before any sequencing was done, the ViraFEST assay used viral peptide pools to expand antigen-specific CD4+ T cells. Following 10 days of culture, CD4+ T cells were isolated. Either the mRNA-1273 or the BNT162b2 vaccine was given to participants as two doses. Sequences were derived from CD4+ T cells from PBMCs cultured with HCoV-OC43 spike peptides, sampled after COVID-19 vaccination. Subset denoted: HCoV-OC43 spike overlapping peptide pool stimulation. Receptor source: a human donor who received a COVID-19 vaccine.

This clone was seen a handful of times. J is TRBJ2-2 and V is TRBV18; D unclear. CDR1 and CDR2 from the germline V gene are KGHSH and LQKENI. V was pared by 5 bases and J by 9 bases, with 19 bases between. The CDR3 is made up of 15 amino acids. The chain's CDR3 is CASSVQPVPDRELFF. CDR3 DNA: TGTGCCAGCTCAGTTCAGCCAGTTCCCGACCGGGAGCTGTTTTTT.

J is TRBJ1-1 and V is TRBV23-1, with D unclear. TRBV23-1 is an ORF, with its function uncertain. V lost 1 base to trimming and J lost 1 base, with 10 bases between them. The CDR3 has 15 amino acids. CDR3 DNA: TGCGCCAGCAGTCAATGTCAACAGAAGAACACTGAAGCTTTCTTT. Protein sequence: CASSQCQQKNTEAFF.

This chain connects TRBV6-2 or TRBV6-3 to TRBJ2-1; 9 bases fit TRBD1. Germline V gene sequence: CDR1 MNHEY, CDR2 SVGEGT. This CDR3 is 15 amino acids long. V was clipped by 0 bases and J by 12 bases; unmatched bases: 9. This CDR3 reads CASSYSKLPGQGQFF. CDR3 nucleotide sequence: TGTGCCAGCAGTTACTCCAAGTTACCGGGACAGGGGCAGTTCTTC.

This chain uses TRBV18 with TRBJ1-3; 9 nucleotides agree with TRBD1. Per the germline V gene, CDR1 is KGHSH and CDR2 is LQKENI. The CDR3 runs 14 residues. J lost 4 bases, V lost 3 bases, and 1 base had no gene match. The DNA for the CDR3 is TGTGCCAGCTCACCGGGACAGGGAGGAAACACCATATATTTT. Translation gives CASSPGQGGNTIYF. Full variable domain (remainder filled in from reference TRBV18 and TRBJ1-3): NAGVMQNPRHLVRRRGQEARLRCSPMKGHSHVYWYRQLPEEGLKFMVYLQKENIIDESGMPKERFSAEFPKEGPSILRIQQVVRGDSAAYFCASSPGQGGNTIYFGEGSWLTVV.

The J gene is TRBJ2-2, the V gene TRBV12-3 or TRBV12-4; possibly TRBD1 for D (6 bases). The CDR3 length is 13 residues. V was shortened by 6 bases and J by 6 bases, with 11 bases between the two germline ends. CDR3 in DNA: TGTGCCAGCAGGAAACAGGGTCCCGGGGAGCTGTTTTTT. It codes for CASRKQGPGELFF.

This rearrangement joins TRBV4-1 to TRBJ1-2; D gene ambiguous. Germline V lookup: CDR1 MGHRA, CDR2 YSYEKL. This CDR3 has 17 residues. V was pared by 1 base and J by 0 bases, with 15 bases between. CDR3 amino acids: CASSQVLPTLSNYGYTF. In DNA, the CDR3 is TGCGCCAGCAGCCAAGTCCTTCCAACTCTATCTAACTATGGCTACACCTTC.

The chain joins TRBV7-3 to TRBJ2-2; D gene ambiguous. CDR1 is SGHTA, CDR2 FQGTGA, per germline. This CDR3 has 14 residues. Trimming removed 1 base from V and 7 bases from J, with 10 bases in between. The CDR3 region has the DNA TGTGCCAGCAGCTTAAACAGCCCGAACGGGGAGCTGTTTTTT. Translating gives CASSLNSPNGELFF. The full variable domain, rest sourced from reference TRBV7-3 and TRBJ2-2, is GAGVSQTPSNKVTEKGKYVELRCDPISGHTALYWYRQSLGQGPEFLIYFQGTGAADDSGLPNDRFFAVRPEGSVSTLKIQRTERGDSAVYLCASSLNSPNGELFFGEGSRLTVL.

The rearrangement links TRBV12-5 to TRBJ1-5; 8 bases fit TRBD1. Germline V gene sequence: CDR1 LGHNT, CDR2 FRNRAP. The CDR3 covers 18 residues. V lost 1 base and J lost 4; bases outside the gene matches: 12. CDR3 residues: CASGLGRVGTGENQPQHF. The CDR3 DNA is TGTGCTAGTGGTTTGGGTCGTGTGGGGACAGGCGAAAATCAGCCCCAGCATTTT.

The chain is built from TRBV6-6 and TRBJ1-1, with 9 bases fitting TRBD1. From germline, CDR1 is MNHNY and CDR2 SVGAGI (reference sequence). The CDR3 contains 15 residues. V was clipped by 2 bases and J by 0 bases; unmatched bases: 1. CDR3 bases: TGTGCCAGCAGTTACCGACAGGGGGTGAACACTGAAGCTTTCTTT. Translation: CASSYRQGVNTEAFF.

CDR3 nucleotide sequence: TGTGCCATCAGAGCCGTTGGTTTCCCCCTCCACTTT. Its translation is CAIRAVGFPLHF. The chain links TRBV10-3 to TRBJ1-6, with D hard to call. The CDR3 runs 12 residues. V shed 6 bases and J shed 13 bases, with 13 bases lying between them. Germline CDR1 reads ENHRY; CDR2 reads SYGVKD.

V gene TRBV6-5 combines with J gene TRBJ2-2; 10 nucleotides match TRBD1. With 6 bases clipped from V and 7 bases from J, the junction kept 8 bases outside the gene matches. The CDR3 runs 15 residues. CDR1 and CDR2 (germline): MNHEY, SVGAGI. CDR3 sequence (DNA): TGTGCCAGCAGCCTGACAGGGGGCGCTGGCGGGGAGCTGTTTTTT. Amino acid sequence: CASSLTGGAGGELFF.

J is TRBJ1-6 and V is TRBV10-2; maybe TRBD1 (6 bases). V lost 3 bases and J lost 14, with 26 bases in between. In germline, CDR1 is WSHSY, CDR2 SAAADI. CDR3 length equals 17 residues. CDR3 residues: CASSERVTGRGMGSLHF. CDR3 DNA sequence: TGCGCCAGCAGTGAACGAGTGACGGGCAGGGGCATGGGATCCCTCCACTTT.

The CDR3 DNA follows: TGTGCCAGCAGGGTACCAGGAGGGGCAAACACTGAAGCTTTCTTT. It encodes CASRVPGGANTEAFF. The gene calls are TRBV6-5 and TRBJ1-1, with D possibly being TRBD1 (5 bases). V lost 6 bases to trimming and J lost 2 bases, with 16 bases between them. Germline V CDR1 and CDR2: MNHEY, SVGAGI. The CDR3 is made up of 15 amino acids.

By sample share, this clone is medium-sized (0.01 to 0.1%). This chain links TRBV6-2 or TRBV6-3 with TRBJ2-7, with 10 nucleotides matching TRBD2. The CDR3 loop spans 13 amino acids. The J segment lost 3 bases and the V segment lost 5 bases, leaving 1 base of the junction unmatched. From germline, CDR1 is MNHEY and CDR2 SVGEGT. This CDR3 reads CASSLAGVYEQYV. DNA for the CDR3: TGTGCCAGCAGTCTAGCGGGGGTCTACGAGCAGTACGTC.

The chain links TRBV5-1 to TRBJ2-2; 8 positions match TRBD2. Looked up from germline, CDR1 is SGHRS and CDR2 is YFSETQ. After removal of 1 base from V and 0 bases from J, the junction contained 5 bases not matched to a gene. The CDR3 sequence is 17 residues long. DNA of the CDR3: TGCGCCAGCAGCTTGACGGGAGGGGCCGCGAACACCGGGGAGCTGTTTTTT. It codes for CASSLTGGAANTGELFF.

V is TRBV14 and J is TRBJ1-4; maybe TRBD1 (6 bases). V was trimmed by 4 bases and J by 10 bases, leaving 7 bases between them. The CDR3 is 11 amino acids. Looked up from germline, CDR1 is SGHDN and CDR2 is FVKESK. This CDR3 reads CASSLGGKLFF. The DNA of the CDR3 is TGTGCCAGCAGCCTAGGGGGAAAACTGTTTTTT.

The V gene is TRBV5-1, the J gene TRBJ2-2, with D unclear. Trimming removed 2 bases at V and 4 bases at J, with 3 bases between. In germline, CDR1 is SGHRS, CDR2 YFSETQ. CDR3 length: 12 residues. The CDR3 coding sequence is TGCGCCAGCAGCTTTAGCACCGGGGAGCTGTTTTTT. Translating it yields CASSFSTGELFF.

This clone appeared a single time. The CDR3 region is CASSPLAGGEDTQYF. DNA for the CDR3: TGTGCCAGCTCACCACTAGCAGGGGGCGAAGATACGCAGTATTTT. The V gene is TRBV18, the J gene TRBJ2-3; 8 bases match TRBD1. The junction had 5 bases not matched to a gene; V was cut back by 1 base and J by 5 bases. CDR1 is KGHSH, CDR2 LQKENI, per germline. The CDR3 is 15 amino acids.

The chain uses TRBV7-3 and TRBJ1-1; D call uncertain. Germline V gene sequence: CDR1 SGHTA, CDR2 FQGTGA. The CDR3 contains 13 residues. Trimming pared 5 bases from V and 1 base from J, leaving 8 bases between. DNA for the CDR3: TGTGCCAGCAGCCCGACACCGAACACTGAAGCTTTCTTT. Translating it yields CASSPTPNTEAFF.

This clone showed up just once. The V call is TRBV4-2, the J call TRBJ2-5; D is perhaps TRBD2 (5 bases). Between the trimmed V and J ends, which lost 3 bases and 0 bases, there was a span of 8 bases. The CDR3 covers 14 residues. Germline loops: CDR1 LGHNA, CDR2 YNFKEQ. Written as DNA, the CDR3 is TGTGCCAGCAGCCAGAGGACTGACCAAGAGACCCAGTACTTC. Amino acids: CASSQRTDQETQYF.

The rearrangement uses TRBV7-9 and TRBJ2-3; TRBD1 aligns across 9 bases. V was pared by 1 base and J by 2 bases, with 4 bases of the junction left unmatched. The CDR3 loop spans 16 amino acids. Germline CDR1 is SEHNR and CDR2 is FQNEAQ (reference sequence). For the CDR3, the DNA is TGTGCCAGCAGCTTAGATGGGACAGGGAACACAGATACGCAGTATTTT. Amino acid sequence: CASSLDGTGNTDTQYF.

The chain carries TRBV30 and TRBJ1-5; no clear D. Germline V gives CDR1 GTSNPN, CDR2 SVGIG (reference sequence). This CDR3 comprises 13 residues. The ends were cut back, 0 bases at V and 7 bases at J, with 10 bases in the middle. This chain's CDR3 is CAWSVHPAQPQHF. The CDR3 DNA is TGTGCCTGGAGTGTACACCCTGCCCAGCCCCAGCATTTT. The full variable domain, rest sourced from reference TRBV30 and TRBJ1-5, is SQTIHQWPATLVQPVGSPLSLECTVEGTSNPNLYWYRQAAGRGLQLLFYSVGIGQISSEVPQNLSASRPQDRQFILSSKKLLLSDSGFYLCAWSVHPAQPQHFGDGTRLSIL.

This clone was seen just once. The chain combines TRBV19 with TRBJ2-4; TRBD2 matches 7 bases. The CDR3 covers 17 residues. V gave up 0 bases and J gave up 1 base; unmatched junction bases: 6. Per the germline V gene, CDR1 is LNHDA and CDR2 is SQIVND (reference sequence). The chain's CDR3 is CASSIDGAGGAKNIQYF. The CDR3 DNA sequence: TGTGCCAGTAGTATAGATGGAGCCGGGGGGGCCAAAAACATTCAGTACTTC.

In its sample, this clone was seen a few times. The J gene is TRBJ2-5, the V gene TRBV7-2; D call uncertain. The length of the CDR3 is 13 residues. The germline CDR1 and CDR2 sequences are SGHTA and FQGNSA. V was shortened by 1 base and J by 3 bases, with 6 bases between the two germline ends. CDR3 amino acids: CASSLVREETQYF. In nucleotides, the CDR3 is TGTGCCAGCAGCTTAGTCCGGGAAGAGACCCAGTACTTC.

V usage is TRBV2 and J usage is TRBJ2-5, with D possibly being TRBD2 (6 bases). Trimming pared 2 bases from V and 5 bases from J, leaving 9 bases between. Germline lookup yields CDR1 SNHLY and CDR2 FYNNEI. The CDR3 has 13 amino acids. As DNA, the CDR3 is TGTGCCAGCAGTGAAAGAGGAGGGGAGACCCAGTACTTC. Translation: CASSERGGETQYF. Using reference TRBV2 and TRBJ2-5 for the parts outside the CDR3, the full variable domain is EPEVTQTPSHQVTQMGQEVILRCVPISNHLYFYWYRQILGQKVEFLVSFYNNEISEKSEIFDDQFSVERPDGSNFTLKIRSTKLEDSAMYFCASSERGGETQYFGPGTRLLVL.

This clone was observed once. The chain recombines TRBV7-3 with TRBJ1-1; D gene uncertain. This CDR3 has 13 amino acids. Germline CDR1 SGHTA, CDR2 FQGTGA. Trimming took 3 bases from V and 1 from J, leaving 6 bases between them. This chain's CDR3 is CASSFSENTEAFF. Written as DNA, the CDR3 is TGTGCCAGCAGCTTTTCCGAGAACACTGAAGCTTTCTTT. Drawing the rest from reference TRBV7-3 and TRBJ1-1, the complete variable domain is GAGVSQTPSNKVTEKGKYVELRCDPISGHTALYWYRQSLGQGPEFLIYFQGTGAADDSGLPNDRFFAVRPEGSVSTLKIQRTERGDSAVYLCASSFSENTEAFFGQGTRLTVV.

This clone was picked up a small number of times. The rearrangement links TRBV5-1 to TRBJ2-3, with 7 bases lining up with TRBD2. Trimming at V came to 3 bases and at J to 5 bases, leaving 6 bases not matched to a gene. The CDR3 length is 14 residues. In germline, CDR1 is SGHRS, CDR2 YFSETQ. The CDR3 loop is CASSYRTRGDTQYF. DNA for the CDR3: TGCGCCAGCAGCTATCGGACTAGAGGAGATACGCAGTATTTT.

The gene calls are TRBV11-2 and TRBJ2-7; D ambiguous. Between the trimmed V and J ends, which lost 0 bases and 2 bases, there was a span of 11 bases. This CDR3 has 15 amino acids. The germline CDR1 and CDR2 sequences are SGHAT and FQNNGV. The CDR3 DNA reads TGTGCCAGCAGCTTAGATATCCACCCCACCTACGAGCAGTACGTC. Translated: CASSLDIHPTYEQYV.

This rearrangement joins TRBV24-1 to TRBJ2-1; TRBD2 might be the D (6 bases). Germline V CDR1 and CDR2: KGHDR, SFDVKD. Trimming shortened V by 3 bases and J by 1 base, and 15 bases separated the two germline ends. The length of the CDR3 is 17 residues. CDR3 sequence reads: CATSDPPGVGSYNEQFF. In DNA, the CDR3 is TGTGCCACCAGTGATCCCCCGGGGGTTGGGTCCTACAATGAGCAGTTCTTC.

The V gene is TRBV6-1, the J gene TRBJ2-7, with D maybe TRBD1 (5 bases). Germline values: CDR1 MNHNS, CDR2 SASEGT. CDR3 length: 15 residues. The CDR3 DNA reads as TGTGCCAGCAGAGAAGGGGCCGTGAGGTACTACGAGCAGTACGTC. It is translated as CASREGAVRYYEQYV.